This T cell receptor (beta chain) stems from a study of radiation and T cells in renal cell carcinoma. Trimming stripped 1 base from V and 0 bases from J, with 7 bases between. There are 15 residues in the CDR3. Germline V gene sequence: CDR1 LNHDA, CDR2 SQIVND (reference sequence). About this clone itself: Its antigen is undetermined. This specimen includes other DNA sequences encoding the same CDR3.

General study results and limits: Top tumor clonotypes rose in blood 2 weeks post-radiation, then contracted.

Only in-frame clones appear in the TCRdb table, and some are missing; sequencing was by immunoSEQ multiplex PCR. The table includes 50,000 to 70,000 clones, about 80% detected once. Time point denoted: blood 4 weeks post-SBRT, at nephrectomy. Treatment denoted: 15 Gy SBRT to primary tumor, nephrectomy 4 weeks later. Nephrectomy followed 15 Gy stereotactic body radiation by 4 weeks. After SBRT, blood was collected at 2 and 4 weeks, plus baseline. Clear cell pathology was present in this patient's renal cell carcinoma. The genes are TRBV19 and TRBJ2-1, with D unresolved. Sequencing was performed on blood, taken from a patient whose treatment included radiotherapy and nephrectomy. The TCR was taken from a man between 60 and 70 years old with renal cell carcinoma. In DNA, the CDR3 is TGTGCCAGTAGTATAGTCTTAGTCTCCTACAATGAGCAGTTCTTC. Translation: CASSIVLVSYNEQFF.